This T cell receptor (beta chain) was captured by sequencing in a study of shared clonotypes between healthy human individuals (dated by TCRdb to 2019 to 2021). Concerning the study at large: A few men and a couple of women, aged 18 to 49 years, made up the cohort. For each donor, CD4 naive and CD4 memory were each given three plates, CD8 naive was given two plates, and CD8 memory was given one plate. To estimate repertoire size and how much clonotypes are shared between individuals, the study performed deep sequencing of blood TCR repertoires from roughly five healthy adults. Different laboratories and diverse techniques were used to prepare libraries and sequence TCR repertoires, to increase sequencing depth and limit assay-specific biases. Between about 0.85 and 9.5 billion PBMCs per donor were obtained by leukapheresis. What the authors observed across the whole study: Based on pairwise subsampling, the degree of clonotype sharing among donors was expected to be affected by sequencing depth. Even with the large sequencing depth, rarefaction of the sorted-subset datasets indicated that sequencing was incomplete. Roughly 5% of naive CD4, 3.5% of naive CD8, roughly 2.4% of memory CD4, and less than 0.45% of memory CD8 clonotypes were shared across a few donors. Because the study included only a small number of donors, the genetic and exposure-history diversity represented was limited. Compared with non-shared clonotypes, the clonotypes found in all four sorted-subset donors had higher generation probabilities. Sampling was limited to blood, and TCR repertoires in tissue likely differ from TCR repertoires in blood. Larger estimated clonotype richness was generally found for naive subsets than for memory subsets.

About this clone: Its cognate antigen has yet to be identified. Base qualities are not at hand, and no much larger clone is one base apart.

CD8 naive samples consisted of CD45RO-negative cells that were positively selected for CCR7, yielding a CD45RA+CCR7+ population without TemRA cells. The donors were healthy, HIV-negative adults who had no recently reported acute infections or vaccinations. Only Caucasian adults living in Nashville, Tennessee, USA were represented among the donors. After blood collection by leukapheresis, PBMCs were isolated using Ficoll-Histopaque density gradient centrifugation and then cryopreserved in the vapor phase of liquid nitrogen. Purity and quantity of every magnetically sorted T cell population were checked by analytical flow cytometry. From each sorted fraction, genomic DNA was isolated and quantified by UV absorbance on a Nanodrop 2000c. Trimmed from V: 1 base; trimmed from J: 9 bases; junction bases lacking a gene match: 8. CDR1 and CDR2, looked up from the germline V gene, are LGHNA and YSLEER. Including cysteine and phenylalanine, the CDR3 has 15 amino acids. The DNA shown is the 45-base CDR3, in frame from base 1.

Using the deep immunoSEQ assay, multiplex PCR amplified TCR CDR3 regions from genomic DNA. Extracted genomic DNA from each cell subset was distributed evenly across all wells of several immunoSEQ 96-well plates, and each plate was treated as a replicate. For sorted subsets, approximately 210 ng genomic DNA, equal to tens of thousands of T cell genomes, was loaded into each replicate PCR. The purified libraries were quantified using a Qubit 3.0 fluorometer, sized with a Bioanalyzer 2100, and then quantified again using the KAPA Library Quantification kit. A separate single-read 150-cycle Illumina NextSeq 550 flow cell was used to sequence each immunoSEQ 96-well plate. As for the original processing: Because only junctional sequences without quality scores were contained in the immunoSEQ output, filtering matching that applied to full-length reads could not be performed. To assign V/J genes and CDR3, sequences were annotated using PyIR, a Python wrapper for IgBLAST v1.9, with IMGT germline references. Reads with weak V/J assignments (E-value above 1e-6), missing CDR3, stop codons, out-of-frame junctions, or ambiguous translated residues were removed. V3J clonotypes were defined as sequences sharing the same inferred V gene, J gene, and CDR3 amino acid sequence. Percentage overlap between repertoires was calculated by dividing the number of shared unique clonotypes by the size of the smaller repertoire. Repertoire richness was assessed with RTK rarefaction, the Chao1 estimator, and Recon v2.1 estimates of unobserved clonotypes. Generation probabilities for all TCRbeta clonotypes obtained by the gDNA method from four donors were computed using OLGA. Not all clones reach the TCRdb copy of this immuneACCESS table, which keeps in-frame sequences only. Checked studies attribute under half of the gap to unresolved V genes and leave the rest unexplained. V and J calls and clone size come straight from that table; D and trimming were deduced from the DNA. Present in this sample are more than 2 million clones, about 95% of which were seen just once. The ten biggest clones cover around 1.1% of the sample.

The sample taken for sequencing was naive CD8+ T cells sorted from blood. Per the publication, the cell subset or site label means: CD45RA+CCR7+. This chain is built from TRBV4-3 and TRBJ2-1, with 8 central nucleotides matching TRBD2. The sequence derives from a young man in good health. DNA sequence: TGCGCCAGCAGCCAAGGAAGGACTAGCAATAGTGAGCAGTTCTTC. Its amino acids are CASSQGRTSNSEQFF.